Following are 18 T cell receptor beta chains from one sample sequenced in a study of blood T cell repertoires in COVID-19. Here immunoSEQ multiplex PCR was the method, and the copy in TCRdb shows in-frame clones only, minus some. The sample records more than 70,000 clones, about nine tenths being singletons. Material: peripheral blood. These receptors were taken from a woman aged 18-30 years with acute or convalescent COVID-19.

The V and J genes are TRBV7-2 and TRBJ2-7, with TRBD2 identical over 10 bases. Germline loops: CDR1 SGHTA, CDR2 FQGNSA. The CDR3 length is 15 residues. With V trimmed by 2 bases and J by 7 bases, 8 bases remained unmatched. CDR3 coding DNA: TGTGCCAGCAGCTTAATGGCTAGCGGGAGAGGAGAGCAGTACTTC. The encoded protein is CASSLMASGRGEQYF. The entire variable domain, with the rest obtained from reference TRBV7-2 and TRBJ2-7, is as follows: GAGVSQSPSNKVTEKGKDVELRCDPISGHTALYWYRQSLGQGLEFLIYFQGNSAPDKSGLPSDRFSAERTGGSVSTLTIQRTQQEDSAVYLCASSLMASGRGEQYFGPGTRLTVT.

The CDR3 coding sequence is TGTGCCAGCAGCTTAGAGCGGGGGGCGACTTACGAGCAGTACTTC. Protein product: CASSLERGATYEQYF. The gene calls are TRBV7-2 and TRBJ2-7; 9 bases line up with TRBD2. CDR1 is SGHTA, CDR2 FQGNSA, per germline. V shed 1 base, J shed 4 bases, and the junction held 5 bases outside the gene matches. The CDR3 contains 15 residues.

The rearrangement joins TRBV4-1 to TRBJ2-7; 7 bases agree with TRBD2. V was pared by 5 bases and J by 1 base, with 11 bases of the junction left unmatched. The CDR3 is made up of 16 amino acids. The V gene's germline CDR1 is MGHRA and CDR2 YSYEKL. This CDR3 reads CASSRLLADHSYEQYF. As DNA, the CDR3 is TGCGCCAGCAGCAGACTTCTAGCGGACCATTCCTACGAGCAGTACTTC.

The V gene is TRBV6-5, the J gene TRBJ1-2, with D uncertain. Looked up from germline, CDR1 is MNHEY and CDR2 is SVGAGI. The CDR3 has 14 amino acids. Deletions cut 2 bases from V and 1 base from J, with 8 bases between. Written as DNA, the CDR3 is TGTGCCAGCAGTTACGATCCCAGTAACTATGGCTACACCTTC. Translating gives CASSYDPSNYGYTF.

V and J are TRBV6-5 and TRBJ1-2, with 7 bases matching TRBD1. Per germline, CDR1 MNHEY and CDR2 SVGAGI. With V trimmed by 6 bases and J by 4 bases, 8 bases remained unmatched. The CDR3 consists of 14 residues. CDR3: CASRSRGSSYGYTF. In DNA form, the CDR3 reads TGTGCCAGCAGAAGCAGGGGGTCCAGCTATGGCTACACCTTC.

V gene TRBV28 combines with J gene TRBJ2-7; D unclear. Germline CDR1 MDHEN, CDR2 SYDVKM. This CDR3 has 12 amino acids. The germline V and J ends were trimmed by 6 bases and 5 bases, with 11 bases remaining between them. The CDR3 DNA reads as TGTGCCAGCAGCCGCCCTCGGGACGAGCAGTACTTC. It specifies CASSRPRDEQYF.

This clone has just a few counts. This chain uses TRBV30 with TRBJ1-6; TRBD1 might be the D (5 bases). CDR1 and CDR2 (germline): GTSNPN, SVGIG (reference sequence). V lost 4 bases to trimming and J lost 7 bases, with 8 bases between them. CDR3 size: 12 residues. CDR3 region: CAWMGRNSPLHF. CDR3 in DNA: TGTGCCTGGATGGGGCGGAATTCACCCCTCCACTTT.

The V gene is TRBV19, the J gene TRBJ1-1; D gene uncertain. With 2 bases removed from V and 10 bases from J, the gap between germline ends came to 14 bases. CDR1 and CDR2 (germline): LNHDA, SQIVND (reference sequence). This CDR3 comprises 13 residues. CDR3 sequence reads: CASSISPGGRAFF. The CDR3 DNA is TGTGCCAGTAGTATAAGTCCGGGTGGGAGAGCTTTCTTT.

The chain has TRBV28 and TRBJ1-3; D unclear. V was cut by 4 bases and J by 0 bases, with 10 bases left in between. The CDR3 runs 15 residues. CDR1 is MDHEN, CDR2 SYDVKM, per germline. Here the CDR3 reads CASSSQGSSGNTIYF. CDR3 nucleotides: TGTGCCAGCAGTTCCCAAGGGAGCTCTGGAAACACCATATATTTT.

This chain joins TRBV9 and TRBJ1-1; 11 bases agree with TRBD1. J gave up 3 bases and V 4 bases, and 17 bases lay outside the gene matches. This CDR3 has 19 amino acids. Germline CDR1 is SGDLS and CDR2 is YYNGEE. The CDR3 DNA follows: TGTGCCAGCAGCACAGGGCCGGTGGGACAGGGGGACAGGTACACTGAAGCTTTCTTT. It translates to CASSTGPVGQGDRYTEAFF. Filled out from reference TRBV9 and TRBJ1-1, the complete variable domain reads DSGVTQTPKHLITATGQRVTLRCSPRSGDLSVYWYQQSLDQGLQFLIQYYNGEERAKGNILERFSAQQFPDLHSELNLSSLELGDSALYFCASSTGPVGQGDRYTEAFFGQGTRLTVV.

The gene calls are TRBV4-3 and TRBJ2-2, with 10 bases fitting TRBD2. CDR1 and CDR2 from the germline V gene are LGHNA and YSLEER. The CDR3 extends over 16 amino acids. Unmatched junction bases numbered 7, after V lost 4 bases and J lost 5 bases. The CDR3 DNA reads TGCGCCAGCAGCCCCTCGGCTAGCGGGAGAACCGGGGAGCTGTTTTTT. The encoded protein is CASSPSASGRTGELFF.

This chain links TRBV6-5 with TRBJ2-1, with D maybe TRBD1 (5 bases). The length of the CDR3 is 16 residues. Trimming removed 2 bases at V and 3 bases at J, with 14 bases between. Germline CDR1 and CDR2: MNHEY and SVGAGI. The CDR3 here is CASSYQPGIVYNEQFF. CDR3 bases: TGTGCCAGCAGTTACCAGCCAGGGATAGTCTACAATGAGCAGTTCTTC.

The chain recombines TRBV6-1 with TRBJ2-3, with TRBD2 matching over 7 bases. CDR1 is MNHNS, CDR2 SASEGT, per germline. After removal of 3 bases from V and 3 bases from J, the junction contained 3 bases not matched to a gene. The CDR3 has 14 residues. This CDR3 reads CASSEGLTTDTQYF. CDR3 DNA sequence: TGTGCCAGCAGTGAGGGACTAACTACAGATACGCAGTATTTT.

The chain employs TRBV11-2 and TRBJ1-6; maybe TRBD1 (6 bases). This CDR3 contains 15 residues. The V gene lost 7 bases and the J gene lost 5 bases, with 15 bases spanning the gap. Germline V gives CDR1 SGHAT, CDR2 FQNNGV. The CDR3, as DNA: TGTGCCAGCACCGCCGGGGACACAAATAATTCACCCCTCCACTTT. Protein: CASTAGDTNNSPLHF.

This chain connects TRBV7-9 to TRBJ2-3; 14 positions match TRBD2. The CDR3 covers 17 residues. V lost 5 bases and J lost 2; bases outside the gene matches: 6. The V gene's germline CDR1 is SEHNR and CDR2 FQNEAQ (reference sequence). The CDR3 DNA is TGTGCCAGCAGCCCATCGACTAGCGGGGGGGTCACAGATACGCAGTATTTT. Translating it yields CASSPSTSGGVTDTQYF.

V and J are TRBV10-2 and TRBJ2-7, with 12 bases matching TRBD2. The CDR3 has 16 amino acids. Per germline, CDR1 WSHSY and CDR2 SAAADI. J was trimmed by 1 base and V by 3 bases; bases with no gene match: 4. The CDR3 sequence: CASSDSLAGGSYEQYF. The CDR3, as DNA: TGCGCCAGCAGTGACAGCCTAGCGGGAGGGTCCTACGAGCAGTACTTC.

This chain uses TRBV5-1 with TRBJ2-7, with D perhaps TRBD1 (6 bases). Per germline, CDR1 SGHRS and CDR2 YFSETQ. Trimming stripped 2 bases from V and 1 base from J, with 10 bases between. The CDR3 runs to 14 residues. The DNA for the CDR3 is TGCGCCAGCAGCTTAACAGGGAATTCCTACGAGCAGTACTTC. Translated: CASSLTGNSYEQYF.

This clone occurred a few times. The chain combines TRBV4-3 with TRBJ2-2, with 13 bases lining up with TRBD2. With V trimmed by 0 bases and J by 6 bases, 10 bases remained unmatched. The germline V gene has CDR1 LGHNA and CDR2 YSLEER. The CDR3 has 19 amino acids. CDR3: CASSQDLRTSGSGAGELFF. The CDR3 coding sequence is TGCGCCAGCAGCCAAGACTTAAGGACTAGCGGGAGTGGTGCCGGGGAGCTGTTTTTT.